This T cell receptor (beta chain) was recorded in a study of CD8 T cells in ankylosing spondylitis listed by TCRdb under 2017. Some background on the complete study: The study set out to find disease-linked TCR variants by profiling T cell receptor beta repertoires in ankylosing spondylitis patients and healthy donors. The whole study cohort included about a hundred healthy donors and some 27 ankylosing spondylitis patients. Peripheral blood was sampled, and synovial fluid was additionally collected from ankylosing spondylitis patients. What the research found in general, with its limitations: The disease-linked clones had a CD8+ phenotype and were found at relatively low frequencies in peripheral blood. A TCR beta motif made up of several highly homologous amino acid variants appeared to be characteristic of blood from ankylosing spondylitis patients. The disease-linked clones were reported as significantly enriched in matched synovial fluid samples from ankylosing spondylitis patients. Some motif variants were previously reported in synovial fluid and blood of reactive arthritis patients, suggesting common disease-initiation mechanisms.

Turning to this clonotype: Its binding antigen is unknown. Base qualities were left out, and no much larger clone turns up one base away.

From a lookup of the germline V gene, CDR1 and CDR2 are SGDLS and YYNGEE. Trimming takes 3 bases from V and 1 base from J, and the germline ends sit 10 bases apart. The cysteine opens and the phenylalanine closes a CDR3 of 14 amino acids. The sequence is cut down to CDR3 DNA, 42 bases in frame from base 1. Instrument used: Illumina HiSeq 2500. TCR beta libraries were prepared by quantitative 5'-RACE with molecular barcodes. As for the original processing: Disease-linked TCR variants were identified with a new computational method built on a probabilistic model of VDJ rearrangement. The public sequencing data were trimmed at Q25 with fastp and processed into clonotypes with MiXCR by TCRdb, which kept only in-frame beta chains. Each CDR3 protein appears once, grouped with its most common genes and DNA. The V and J calls follow TCRdb's processing rather than the paper's. A total of approximately 150,000 distinct CDR3 sequences appear in this sample, 9.5% to 10% of them only once. The ten largest make up around 15% of the sample.

Rearrangement joined TRBV9 to TRBJ2-5; TRBD2 is perhaps the D gene, given 6 matching bases. Sequenced material: blood, either unsorted or a sorted T cell fraction (not recorded which). This clonotype originated in a female donor with ankylosing spondylitis or in good health (not recorded which). The DNA sequence follows: TGTGCCAGCAGCGCCAGCGGGTCCCAAGAGACCCAGTACTTC. It translates to CASSASGSQETQYF. With the portions outside the CDR3 filled from the reference TRBV9 and TRBJ2-5 genes, the complete variable region becomes DSGVTQTPKHLITATGQRVTLRCSPRSGDLSVYWYQQSLDQGLQFLIQYYNGEERAKGNILERFSAQQFPDLHSELNLSSLELGDSALYFCASSASGSQETQYFGPGTRLLVL.